This T cell receptor beta chain was captured by sequencing in a study of T cells after yellow fever vaccination. Study results and caveats: The study re-detected most primary-vaccination clones after the booster (about 95% CD4, approximately 88% CD8). Weaker overall was a secondary response that nonetheless peaked faster, on day 5 versus 15.

This clonotype has a handful of counts. Its target is unknown. TCRdb redid the calling of the 5' RACE reads with MiXCR, one entry per CDR3 protein. This repertoire shows around 340,000 distinct CDR3 sequences, about an eighth found once; its top ten account for 2.5% to 4%. CDR1 is SGHTA and CDR2 is FQGTGA in the germline V gene. The germline V and J ends were trimmed by 2 bases and 2 bases, with 11 bases remaining between them. CDR3 length: 15 residues. The V and J genes are TRBV7-3 and TRBJ2-3, with TRBD2 as a possible D gene (6 bases). Here the sequenced sample was CD4+ T cells sorted from PBMCs, taken 15 days after the yellow fever booster vaccination. The sequence was obtained from a man between 18 and 35 years old who received the YFV17D yellow fever vaccine. CDR3 protein: CASSLGLTFTDTQYF. The CDR3 DNA reads TGTGCCAGCAGCTTAGGACTAACCTTCACAGATACGCAGTATTTT. Filled out from reference TRBV7-3 and TRBJ2-3, the complete variable domain reads GAGVSQTPSNKVTEKGKYVELRCDPISGHTALYWYRQSLGQGPEFLIYFQGTGAADDSGLPNDRFFAVRPEGSVSTLKIQRTERGDSAVYLCASSLGLTFTDTQYFGPGTRLTVL.